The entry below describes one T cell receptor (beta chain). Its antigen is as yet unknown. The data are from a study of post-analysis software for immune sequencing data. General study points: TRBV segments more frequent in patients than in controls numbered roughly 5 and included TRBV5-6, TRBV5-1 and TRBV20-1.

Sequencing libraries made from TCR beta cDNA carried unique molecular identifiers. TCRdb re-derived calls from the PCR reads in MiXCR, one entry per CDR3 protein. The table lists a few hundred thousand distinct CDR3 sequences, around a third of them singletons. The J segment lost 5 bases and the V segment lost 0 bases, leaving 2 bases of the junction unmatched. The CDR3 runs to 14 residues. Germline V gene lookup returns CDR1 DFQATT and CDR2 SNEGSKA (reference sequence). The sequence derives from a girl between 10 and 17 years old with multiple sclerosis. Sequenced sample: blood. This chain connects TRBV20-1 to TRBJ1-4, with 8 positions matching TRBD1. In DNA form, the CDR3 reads TGCAGTGCTAGAGAGACAGGGGAAAATGAAAAACTGTTTTTT. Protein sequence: CSARETGENEKLFF.